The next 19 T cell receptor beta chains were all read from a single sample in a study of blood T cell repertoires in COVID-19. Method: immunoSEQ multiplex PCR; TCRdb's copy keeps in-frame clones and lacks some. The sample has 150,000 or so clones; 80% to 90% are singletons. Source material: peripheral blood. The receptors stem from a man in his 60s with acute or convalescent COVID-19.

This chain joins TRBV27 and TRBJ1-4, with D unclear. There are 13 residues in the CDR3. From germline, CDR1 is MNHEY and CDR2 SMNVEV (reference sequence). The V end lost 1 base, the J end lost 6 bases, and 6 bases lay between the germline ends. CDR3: CASSLYGDEKLFF. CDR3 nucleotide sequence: TGTGCCAGCAGTTTATACGGTGATGAAAAACTGTTTTTT.

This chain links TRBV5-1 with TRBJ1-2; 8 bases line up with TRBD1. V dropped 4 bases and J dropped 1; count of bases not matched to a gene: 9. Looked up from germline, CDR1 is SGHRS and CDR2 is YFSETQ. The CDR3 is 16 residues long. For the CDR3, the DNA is TGCGCCAGCAGCCCCACCGGGACAGGCGTTAACTATGGCTACACCTTC. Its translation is CASSPTGTGVNYGYTF. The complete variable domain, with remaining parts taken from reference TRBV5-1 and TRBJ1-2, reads KAGVTQTPRYLIKTRGQQVTLSCSPISGHRSVSWYQQTPGQGLQFLFEYFSETQRNKGNFPGRFSGRQFSNSRSEMNVSTLELGDSALYLCASSPTGTGVNYGYTFGSGTRLTVV.

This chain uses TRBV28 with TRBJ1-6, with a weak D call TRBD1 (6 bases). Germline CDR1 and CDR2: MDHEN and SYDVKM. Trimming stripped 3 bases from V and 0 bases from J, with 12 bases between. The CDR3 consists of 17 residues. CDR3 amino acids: CASSFRDKSSYNSPLHF. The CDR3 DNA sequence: TGTGCCAGCAGTTTCCGGGACAAGAGCTCCTATAATTCACCCCTCCACTTT.

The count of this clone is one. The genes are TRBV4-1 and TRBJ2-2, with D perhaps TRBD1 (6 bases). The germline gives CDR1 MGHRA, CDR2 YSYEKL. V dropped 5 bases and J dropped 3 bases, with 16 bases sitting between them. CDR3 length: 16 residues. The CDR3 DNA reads TGCGCCAGCAGCTCACCGACCGGGACATACACCGGGGAGCTGTTTTTT. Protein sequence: CASSSPTGTYTGELFF.

The CDR3 DNA sequence: TGTGCCAGCAGCTTGGAGACAGGGCACACTGAAGCTTTCTTT. As protein: CASSLETGHTEAFF. The chain joins TRBV5-4 to TRBJ1-1; TRBD1 matches at 7 bases. CDR1 SGHNT and CDR2 YYREEE come from the germline V gene (reference sequence). V dropped 0 bases and J dropped 3; count of bases not matched to a gene: 2. The CDR3 extends over 14 amino acids.

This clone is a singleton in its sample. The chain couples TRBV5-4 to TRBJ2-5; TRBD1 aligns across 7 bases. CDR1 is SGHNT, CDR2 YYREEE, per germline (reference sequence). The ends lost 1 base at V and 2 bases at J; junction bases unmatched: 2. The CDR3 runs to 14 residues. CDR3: CASSLTGVQETQYF. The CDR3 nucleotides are TGTGCCAGCAGCTTGACAGGGGTGCAAGAGACCCAGTACTTC.

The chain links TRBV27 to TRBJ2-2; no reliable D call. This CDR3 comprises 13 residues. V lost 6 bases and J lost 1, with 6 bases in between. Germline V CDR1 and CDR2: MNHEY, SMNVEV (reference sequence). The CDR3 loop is CASSRWNTGELFF. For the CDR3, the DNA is TGTGCCAGCAGCAGGTGGAACACCGGGGAGCTGTTTTTT.

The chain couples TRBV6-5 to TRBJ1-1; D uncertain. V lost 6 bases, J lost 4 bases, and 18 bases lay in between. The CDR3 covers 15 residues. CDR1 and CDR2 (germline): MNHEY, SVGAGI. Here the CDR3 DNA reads TGTGCCAGCAGACCCCTTGAGGGCCCAGGCACTGAAGCTTTCTTT. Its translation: CASRPLEGPGTEAFF.

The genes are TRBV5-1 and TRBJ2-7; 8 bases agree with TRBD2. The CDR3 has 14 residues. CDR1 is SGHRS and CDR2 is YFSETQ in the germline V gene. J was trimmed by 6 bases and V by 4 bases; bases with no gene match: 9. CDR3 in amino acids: CASSLPSGSGEQYF. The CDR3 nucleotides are TGCGCCAGCAGCCTACCGAGCGGGAGCGGCGAGCAGTACTTC.

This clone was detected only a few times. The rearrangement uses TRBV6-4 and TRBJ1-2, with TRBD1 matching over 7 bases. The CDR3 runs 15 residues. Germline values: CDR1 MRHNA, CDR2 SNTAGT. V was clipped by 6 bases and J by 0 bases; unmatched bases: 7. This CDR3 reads CASRRADRPNYGYTF. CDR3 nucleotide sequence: TGTGCCAGCAGGCGAGCGGACAGGCCTAACTATGGCTACACCTTC.

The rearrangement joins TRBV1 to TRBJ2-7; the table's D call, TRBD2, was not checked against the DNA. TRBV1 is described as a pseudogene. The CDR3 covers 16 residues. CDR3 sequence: CTSSHPGLSNSYEQYF. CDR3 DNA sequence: TGCACCAGCAGCCACCCGGGACTATCAAACTCCTACGAGCAGTACTTC.

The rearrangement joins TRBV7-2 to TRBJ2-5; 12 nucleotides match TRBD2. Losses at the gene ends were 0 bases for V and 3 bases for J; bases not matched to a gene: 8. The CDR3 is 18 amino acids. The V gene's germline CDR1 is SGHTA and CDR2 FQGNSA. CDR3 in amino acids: CASSLAPSGRAGEETQYF. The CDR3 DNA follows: TGTGCCAGCAGCTTAGCGCCTAGCGGGAGGGCGGGGGAAGAGACCCAGTACTTC.

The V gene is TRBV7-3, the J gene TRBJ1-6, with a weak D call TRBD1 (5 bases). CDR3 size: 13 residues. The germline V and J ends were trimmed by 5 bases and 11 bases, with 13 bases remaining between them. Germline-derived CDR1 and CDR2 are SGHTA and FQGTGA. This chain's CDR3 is CASSRDRLTPLHF. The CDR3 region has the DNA TGTGCCAGCAGCCGTGACAGATTAACACCCCTCCACTTT.

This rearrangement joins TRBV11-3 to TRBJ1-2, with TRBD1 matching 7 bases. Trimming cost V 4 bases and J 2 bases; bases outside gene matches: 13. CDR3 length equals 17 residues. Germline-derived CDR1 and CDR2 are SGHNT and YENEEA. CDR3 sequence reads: CASSSVQGKDGNYGYTF. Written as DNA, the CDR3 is TGTGCCAGCAGCTCGGTACAGGGGAAGGATGGCAACTATGGCTACACCTTC.

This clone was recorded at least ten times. The CDR3 region is CASSAGTGFSYEQYF. CDR3 bases: TGTGCCAGCAGCGCCGGGACAGGGTTTTCCTACGAGCAGTACTTC. This chain links TRBV6-5 with TRBJ2-7; 9 bases map to TRBD1. The junction had 7 bases not matched to a gene; V was cut back by 6 bases and J by 1 base. Looked up from germline, CDR1 is MNHEY and CDR2 is SVGAGI. This CDR3 comprises 15 residues.

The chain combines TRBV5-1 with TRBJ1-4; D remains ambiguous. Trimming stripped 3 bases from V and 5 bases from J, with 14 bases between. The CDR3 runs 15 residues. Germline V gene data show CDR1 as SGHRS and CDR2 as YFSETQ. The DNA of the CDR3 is TGCGCCAGCAGCTCCGAGCGTCCCTGGAATGAAAAACTGTTTTTT. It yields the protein CASSSERPWNEKLFF.

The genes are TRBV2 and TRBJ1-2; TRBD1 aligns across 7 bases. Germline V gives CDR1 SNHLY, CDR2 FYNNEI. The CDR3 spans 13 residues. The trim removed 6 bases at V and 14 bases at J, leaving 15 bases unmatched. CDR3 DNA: TGTGCCAGCAGGGATGACAGGGTAACAGCCGGAACCTTC. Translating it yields CASRDDRVTAGTF.

CDR3: CASSAGLAELQETQYF. DNA of the CDR3: TGTGCCAGCAGCGCAGGACTAGCGGAGCTTCAAGAGACCCAGTACTTC. The V and J genes are TRBV14 and TRBJ2-5, with 10 positions matching TRBD2. This CDR3 spans 16 amino acids. Per germline, CDR1 SGHDN and CDR2 FVKESK. V shed 5 bases and J 2 bases; nucleotides not matched to a gene: 8.

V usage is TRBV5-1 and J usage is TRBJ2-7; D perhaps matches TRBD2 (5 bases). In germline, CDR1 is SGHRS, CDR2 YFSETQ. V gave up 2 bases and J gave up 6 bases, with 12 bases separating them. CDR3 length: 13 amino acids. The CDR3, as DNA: TGCGCCAGCAGCTTCGGCAGCGGAGGCGAGCAGTACTTC. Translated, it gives CASSFGSGGEQYF.